This passage covers 26 T cell receptor beta chains from one sample sequenced in a study of T cell responses to AZD1222 COVID-19 vaccine. Assay: immunoSEQ multiplex PCR; the TCRdb copy retains only in-frame clones and omits some. The sample contains tens of thousands of clones, over 75% of which appear only once. Specimen: peripheral blood, collected on day 0 of AZD1222 vaccination. These receptors all stem from an adult in good health.

The chain recombines TRBV6-2 or TRBV6-3 with TRBJ2-6; the match to TRBD1 covers 12 bases. CDR3 length equals 18 residues. V lost 5 bases to trimming and J lost 1 base; unmatched junction nucleotides: 6. Germline values: CDR1 MNHEY, CDR2 SVGEGT. Here the CDR3 reads CASSRAGQGASGANVLTF. CDR3 DNA sequence: TGTGCCAGCAGTAGAGCGGGACAGGGGGCTTCTGGGGCCAACGTCCTGACTTTC.

The V call is TRBV28, the J call TRBJ1-1; D remains ambiguous. CDR1 is MDHEN and CDR2 is SYDVKM in the germline V gene. The length of the CDR3 is 16 residues. Between the trimmed V and J ends, which lost 5 bases and 0 bases, there was a span of 16 bases. CDR3 in amino acids: CASSPYSSSLNTEAFF. CDR3 nucleotide sequence: TGTGCCAGCAGTCCTTATAGCAGCTCCCTGAACACTGAAGCTTTCTTT.

The rearrangement links TRBV19 to TRBJ1-5, with a tentative D call TRBD1 (5 bases). CDR1 and CDR2 (germline): LNHDA, SQIVND (reference sequence). The V gene lost 4 bases and the J gene lost 3 bases, with 13 bases spanning the gap. The CDR3 has 15 residues. The CDR3 nucleotides are TGTGCCAGTAGTAGGGGAGACAGCACCAATCAGCCCCAGCATTTT. This codes for CASSRGDSTNQPQHF.

This clone was seen a single time. For the CDR3, the DNA is TGTGCCAGCAGTCCGCAAGAGAATCAGCCCCAGCATTTT. Amino acid sequence: CASSPQENQPQHF. J is TRBJ1-5 and V is TRBV6-4; D call uncertain. Trimming cost V 5 bases and J 4 bases, with 9 bases left between them. CDR3 length: 13 amino acids. Germline lookup yields CDR1 MRHNA and CDR2 SNTAGT.

This chain connects TRBV15 to TRBJ2-7; D remains ambiguous. Germline V gene lookup returns CDR1 LNHNV and CDR2 YYDKDF (reference sequence). The CDR3 runs to 12 residues. Trimming shortened V by 3 bases and J by 6 bases, and 9 bases separated the two germline ends. The CDR3 loop is CATSSGPSEQYF. CDR3 DNA: TGTGCCACCAGCAGTGGCCCTAGCGAGCAGTACTTC. Full variable domain (remainder filled in from reference TRBV15 and TRBJ2-7): DAMVIQNPRYQVTQFGKPVTLSCSQTLNHNVMYWYQQKSSQAPKLLFHYYDKDFNNEADTPDNFQSRRPNTSFCFLDIRSPGLGDTAMYLCATSSGPSEQYFGPGTRLTVT.

This chain joins TRBV19 and TRBJ1-5; tentative D call: TRBD1 (5 bases). This CDR3 spans 13 amino acids. Germline loops: CDR1 LNHDA, CDR2 SQIVND (reference sequence). V was clipped by 7 bases and J by 0 bases, with 7 bases between them. Here the CDR3 DNA reads TGTGCCAGTACAGGGTATAGCAATCAGCCCCAGCATTTT. It translates to CASTGYSNQPQHF.

As regards this clone: Other DNA variants within this sample encode the same CDR3. The chain carries TRBV5-1 and TRBJ2-1, with D uncertain. Germline V gene lookup returns CDR1 SGHRS and CDR2 YFSETQ. CDR3 size: 13 residues. Trimming cost V 0 bases and J 4 bases, with 5 bases left between them. CDR3 sequence (DNA): TGCGCCAGCAGCTTGGGGTCTTACAATGAGCAGTTCTTC. This codes for CASSLGSYNEQFF.

The rearrangement uses TRBV4-3 and TRBJ2-7; tentative D call: TRBD2 (5 bases). Between the trimmed V and J ends, which lost 5 bases and 3 bases, there was a span of 14 bases. The CDR3 spans 14 residues. CDR1 LGHNA and CDR2 YSLEER come from the germline V gene. CDR3 nucleotides: TGCGCCAGCAGCGGGCGGGTGTTTTACTACGAGCAGTACTTC. The encoded protein is CASSGRVFYYEQYF.

The chain has TRBV10-3 and TRBJ2-7, with D maybe TRBD1 (5 bases). The CDR3 runs 12 residues. Trimming stripped 2 bases from V and 4 bases from J, with 6 bases between. Germline V gives CDR1 ENHRY, CDR2 SYGVKD. The CDR3 loop is CAISEQGYEQYF. The CDR3 DNA follows: TGTGCCATCAGTGAGCAGGGTTACGAGCAGTACTTC.

The chain has TRBV4-1 and TRBJ2-7; 7 bases are a match to TRBD2. Looked up from germline, CDR1 is MGHRA and CDR2 is YSYEKL. Trimming removed 2 bases from V and 5 bases from J; junction bases left unmatched: 3. The CDR3 sequence is 13 residues long. Written as DNA, the CDR3 is TGCGCCAGCAGCCAAATGGGGGGGGACGAGCAGTACTTC. The encoded protein is CASSQMGGDEQYF.

This chain connects TRBV5-4 to TRBJ2-3, with a possible D match to TRBD2 (6 bases). Germline CDR1 is SGHNT and CDR2 is YYREEE (reference sequence). This CDR3 comprises 14 residues. The germline V and J ends were trimmed by 0 bases and 9 bases, with 14 bases remaining between them. The CDR3 DNA reads TGTGCCAGCAGCTTGGGAAGGACGGGGGACACGCAGTATTTT. This sequence encodes CASSLGRTGDTQYF.

The rearrangement joins TRBV6-6 to TRBJ1-1, with 8 bases lining up with TRBD1. Unmatched junction bases numbered 3, after V lost 6 bases and J lost 0 bases. Germline assignment: CDR1 MNHNY and CDR2 SVGAGI (reference sequence). The CDR3 loop spans 14 amino acids. The CDR3 spells CASRDRELNTEAFF. The CDR3 region has the DNA TGTGCCAGCAGGGACAGGGAGCTGAACACTGAAGCTTTCTTT.

This clone was detected a few times. The chain recombines TRBV7-9 with TRBJ1-5, with D possibly matching TRBD1 (6 bases). The CDR3 runs to 16 residues. The ends were cut back, 1 base at V and 6 bases at J, with 16 bases in the middle. Germline loops: CDR1 SEHNR, CDR2 FQNEAQ (reference sequence). CDR3 in amino acids: CASSLGSGRGVQPQHF. Here the CDR3 DNA reads TGTGCCAGCAGCTTAGGGTCGGGCAGGGGTGTTCAGCCCCAGCATTTT.

V and J are TRBV6-5 and TRBJ1-6, with TRBD1 as a possible D gene (5 bases). V gave up 8 bases and J gave up 8 bases, with 13 bases separating them. Germline V gives CDR1 MNHEY, CDR2 SVGAGI. This CDR3 is built from 13 residues. CDR3 nucleotides: TGTGCCAGCGGGAGAAACAGGCATTCACCCCTCCACTTT. Translating gives CASGRNRHSPLHF.

The chain couples TRBV28 to TRBJ2-7, with TRBD2 as a possible D gene (6 bases). The V and J ends lost 4 bases and 3 bases respectively, with 22 bases between them. Germline-derived CDR1 and CDR2 are MDHEN and SYDVKM. The CDR3 sequence is 17 residues long. The CDR3 region is CASSYNRKRGYHYEQYF. The CDR3 DNA reads TGTGCCAGCAGTTACAACAGGAAACGGGGGTATCACTACGAGCAGTACTTC.

The chain joins TRBV6-2 or TRBV6-3 to TRBJ1-5; no reliable D call. The CDR3 loop spans 15 amino acids. The germline V gene has CDR1 MNHEY and CDR2 SVGEGT. V lost 0 bases and J 5 bases, leaving 11 bases between the germline ends. CDR3 amino acids: CASSYSEEGYQPQHF. The CDR3 coding sequence is TGTGCCAGCAGTTACTCGGAAGAGGGTTATCAGCCCCAGCATTTT.

The chain combines TRBV15 with TRBJ2-7, with D possibly TRBD1 on 6 matching bases. The CDR3 totals 13 residues. Per germline, CDR1 LNHNV and CDR2 YYDKDF (reference sequence). Deletions cut 7 bases from V and 1 base from J, with 11 bases between. CDR3 sequence reads: CATTQTGSYEQYF. CDR3 nucleotides: TGTGCCACCACCCAAACAGGGTCCTACGAGCAGTACTTC.

The chain recombines TRBV28 with TRBJ1-6, with a weak D call TRBD1 (5 bases). CDR1 and CDR2 (germline): MDHEN, SYDVKM. V was trimmed by 6 bases and J by 11 bases, leaving 17 bases between them. The CDR3 runs 14 residues. CDR3 loop: CASRSTGSPTPLHF. In DNA, the CDR3 is TGTGCCAGCAGGTCTACAGGCTCCCCTACACCCCTCCACTTT.

The genes are TRBV5-1 and TRBJ2-3; D is tentatively TRBD1 or TRBD2 (5 bases each). CDR1 is SGHRS, CDR2 YFSETQ, per germline. The germline V and J ends were trimmed by 4 bases and 5 bases, with 17 bases remaining between them. CDR3 size: 15 residues. The CDR3 loop is CASSRGTSQEDTQYF. The CDR3, as DNA: TGCGCCAGCAGCCGAGGGACCTCCCAAGAAGATACGCAGTATTTT.

The CDR3 loop is CASSLSGGARFNEKLFF. For the CDR3, the DNA is TGTGCCAGCAGCTTGAGTGGCGGGGCGCGTTTTAATGAAAAACTGTTTTTT. V gene TRBV5-5 combines with J gene TRBJ1-4; tentatively, D is TRBD1 (5 bases). V was pared by 1 base and J by 4 bases, with 17 bases between. The CDR3 has 17 amino acids. The V gene's germline CDR1 is SGHKS and CDR2 YYEKEE (reference sequence). Looking up the rest from reference TRBV5-5 and TRBJ1-4 gives the full variable domain: DAGVTQSPTHLIKTRGQQVTLRCSPISGHKSVSWYQQVLGQGPQFIFQYYEKEERGRGNFPDRFSARQFPNYSSELNVNALLLGDSALYLCASSLSGGARFNEKLFFGSGTQLSVL.

V is TRBV9 and J is TRBJ2-7; 10 bases line up with TRBD2. Germline CDR1 and CDR2: SGDLS and YYNGEE. With V trimmed by 0 bases and J by 2 bases, 2 bases remained unmatched. CDR3 size: 15 residues. The DNA for the CDR3 is TGTGCCAGCAGCGTAGTAGCGGGAGGACCCTACGAGCAGTACTTC. This translates into CASSVVAGGPYEQYF. Supplemented by reference TRBV9 and TRBJ2-7, the full variable domain reads DSGVTQTPKHLITATGQRVTLRCSPRSGDLSVYWYQQSLDQGLQFLIQYYNGEERAKGNILERFSAQQFPDLHSELNLSSLELGDSALYFCASSVVAGGPYEQYFGPGTRLTVT.

The V and J genes are TRBV10-1 and TRBJ2-1, with D perhaps matching TRBD2 (6 bases). Trimming cost V 3 bases and J 11 bases, with 17 bases left between them. The CDR3 is 14 residues long. Germline V lookup: CDR1 WNHNN, CDR2 SYGVQD (reference sequence). The CDR3: CASSDPTRATQQFF. The CDR3 DNA sequence: TGCGCCAGCAGTGACCCGACTAGAGCCACACAGCAGTTCTTC.

The chain combines TRBV28 with TRBJ2-7; D is ambiguous. CDR3 length: 14 amino acids. Trimming removed 3 bases from V and 2 bases from J, with 11 bases in between. Germline lookup yields CDR1 MDHEN and CDR2 SYDVKM. This CDR3 is CASSFRGPAYEQYF. CDR3 bases: TGTGCCAGCAGTTTCCGTGGGCCGGCCTACGAGCAGTACTTC.

The chain employs TRBV7-8 and TRBJ2-1; D is unresolved. Germline-derived CDR1 and CDR2 are SGHVS and FQNEAQ. CDR3 length: 14 residues. V lost 0 bases to trimming and J lost 11 bases, with 14 bases between them. The CDR3 is CASSLASQGLQQFF. Here the CDR3 DNA reads TGTGCCAGCAGCTTAGCGTCCCAAGGTCTCCAGCAGTTCTTC.

V gene TRBV3-1 (or the pseudogene TRBV3-2) combines with J gene TRBJ2-3; 11 positions agree with TRBD1. The germline V gene encodes CDR1 LGHDT and CDR2 YNNKEL (reference sequence). The CDR3 extends over 16 amino acids. The V segment lost 4 bases and the J segment 4 bases; nucleotides outside the gene matches: 7. The CDR3 loop reads CASSRTGTGGADTQYF. The CDR3 bases are TGTGCCAGCAGCCGGACCGGGACAGGGGGGGCAGATACGCAGTATTTT.

The rearrangement uses TRBV19 and TRBJ2-2, with TRBD2 matching over 7 bases. V lost 2 bases and J lost 0; bases outside the gene matches: 6. CDR3 size: 17 residues. Germline V gene lookup returns CDR1 LNHDA and CDR2 SQIVND (reference sequence). CDR3 sequence reads: CASSIRASGSNTGELFF. The CDR3 bases are TGTGCCAGTAGTATACGGGCTAGCGGATCGAACACCGGGGAGCTGTTTTTT. Full variable domain (remainder filled in from reference TRBV19 and TRBJ2-2): DGGITQSPKYLFRKEGQNVTLSCEQNLNHDAMYWYRQDPGQGLRLIYYSQIVNDFQKGDIAEGYSVSREKKESFPLTVTSAQKNPTAFYLCASSIRASGSNTGELFFGEGSRLTVL.